The next 21 T cell receptor beta chains were all read from a single sample in a study of T-cell reconstitution after alpha-beta-depleted transplantation in children. TCRbeta library preparation incorporated unique molecular identifiers. Each CDR3 protein gets one entry after TCRdb re-called the PCR reads with MiXCR. The sample holds 400,000 to 450,000 distinct CDR3 sequences, 43% seen once. Specimen: PBMCs, collected before TCRalphabeta/CD19-depleted stem cell transplant. The receptors stem from a girl aged 2-10 years with aplastic anemia, due to receive a stem cell transplant.

This clonotype was observed a handful of times. This chain links TRBV27 with TRBJ2-7; D is unresolved. The CDR3 is 14 residues long. CDR1 and CDR2 from the germline V gene are MNHEY and SMNVEV (reference sequence). Trimming took off 6 bases at V and 6 bases at J, with 18 bases between the two ends. CDR3: CASRPVGLFGEQYF. CDR3 in DNA: TGTGCCAGCAGGCCGGTGGGCCTTTTCGGCGAGCAGTACTTC.

CDR3: CASSPTPPDGTETQYF. CDR3 in DNA: TGTGCCAGCTCACCAACCCCACCGGACGGGACAGAGACCCAGTACTTC. The chain combines TRBV18 with TRBJ2-5; either TRBD1 or TRBD2 may supply D (5 bases each). CDR3 length equals 16 residues. V dropped 2 bases and J dropped 4 bases, with 17 bases sitting between them. CDR1 KGHSH and CDR2 LQKENI come from the germline V gene.

This clonotype was seen a handful of times. The V and J genes are TRBV5-1 and TRBJ2-1; 11 nucleotides align to TRBD1. CDR3 length: 15 amino acids. Germline V gives CDR1 SGHRS, CDR2 YFSETQ. The trim removed 2 bases at V and 10 bases at J, leaving 8 bases unmatched. In DNA, the CDR3 is TGCGCCAGCAGCTTACCGGGACAGGGGGTCCGCGAGCAGTTCTTC. It translates to CASSLPGQGVREQFF. The complete variable domain, with remaining parts taken from reference TRBV5-1 and TRBJ2-1, reads KAGVTQTPRYLIKTRGQQVTLSCSPISGHRSVSWYQQTPGQGLQFLFEYFSETQRNKGNFPGRFSGRQFSNSRSEMNVSTLELGDSALYLCASSLPGQGVREQFFGPGTRLTVL.

There are many counts of this clonotype. The J gene is TRBJ2-1, the V gene TRBV12-3 or TRBV12-4; TRBD2 matches 9 bases. Trimming removed 5 bases from V and 6 bases from J; junction bases left unmatched: 5. The CDR3 is made up of 14 amino acids. CDR3 region: CASSPRLAVNEQFF. Here the CDR3 DNA reads TGTGCCAGCAGTCCCCGACTAGCGGTCAATGAGCAGTTCTTC.

The rearrangement joins TRBV5-5 to TRBJ2-7; D is unresolved. In germline, CDR1 is SGHKS, CDR2 YYEKEE (reference sequence). This CDR3 is built from 9 residues. The V end was cut by 10 bases, the J end by 3 bases, with 5 bases between. CDR3 sequence reads: CAGNYEQYF. The CDR3 DNA follows: TGTGCCGGAAACTACGAGCAGTACTTC. The full variable domain, in which reference TRBV5-5 and TRBJ2-7 provide the parts outside the CDR3, is DAGVTQSPTHLIKTRGQQVTLRCSPISGHKSVSWYQQVLGQGPQFIFQYYEKEERGRGNFPDRFSARQFPNYSSELNVNALLLGDSALYLCAGNYEQYFGPGTRLTVT.

The V and J genes are TRBV6-1 and TRBJ2-1; possible D gene TRBD1, 5 bases. The CDR3 is 16 residues long. Germline lookup yields CDR1 MNHNS and CDR2 SASEGT. V lost 5 bases and J lost 1, with 15 bases in between. The CDR3 sequence is CASSPEKGWSYNEQFF. For the CDR3, the DNA is TGTGCCAGCAGTCCTGAAAAGGGGTGGTCCTACAATGAGCAGTTCTTC.

Only one count was recorded for this clonotype. The chain carries TRBV20-1 and TRBJ1-5; D not resolved. The CDR3 runs to 12 residues. CDR1 is DFQATT, CDR2 SNEGSKA, per germline (reference sequence). V was pared by 5 bases and J by 0 bases, with 5 bases between. The CDR3 sequence: CSAAGSNQPQHF. In DNA form, the CDR3 reads TGCAGTGCTGCGGGTAGCAATCAGCCCCAGCATTTT.

This clonotype was picked up many times. This chain connects TRBV12-3 or TRBV12-4 to TRBJ1-2, with D maybe TRBD1 (6 bases). V lost 6 bases and J lost 2, with 13 bases in between. CDR3 length: 14 amino acids. CDR3 sequence: CASSPGHSNYGYTF. The CDR3 coding sequence is TGTGCCAGCAGCCCGGGACATTCAAACTATGGCTACACCTTC.

Ten or more counts support this clonotype. V is TRBV12-3 or TRBV12-4 and J is TRBJ1-4, with 8 bases fitting TRBD1. V lost 4 bases to trimming and J lost 7 bases; unmatched junction nucleotides: 2. The CDR3 sequence is 13 residues long. This CDR3 is CASSSGQGEKLFF. The CDR3, as DNA: TGTGCCAGCAGTTCCGGACAGGGTGAAAAACTGTTTTTT.

The chain joins TRBV6-2 or TRBV6-3 to TRBJ2-1; 14 bases align to TRBD2. CDR1 MNHEY and CDR2 SVGEGT come from the germline V gene. V gave up 2 bases and J gave up 7 bases; unmatched junction bases: 22. This CDR3 contains 22 residues. Written as DNA, the CDR3 is TGTGCCAGCAGTTACCCCTTGACTAGCGGGAGGGGCGTCCTTGGCCTTGGGAATGAGCAGTTCTTC. Translating gives CASSYPLTSGRGVLGLGNEQFF.

The J gene is TRBJ2-7, the V gene TRBV29-1; tentatively, D is TRBD2 (5 bases). V gave up 4 bases and J gave up 5 bases, with 12 bases separating them. This CDR3 has 12 residues. CDR1 and CDR2 from the germline V gene are SQVTM and ANQGSEA. The DNA for the CDR3 is TGCAGCGTTGGTACTAGACGTGACGAGCAGTACTTC. Translating it yields CSVGTRRDEQYF.

This clonotype was picked up a small number of times. The genes are TRBV6-1 and TRBJ2-7; 8 bases map to TRBD1. Germline V gene lookup returns CDR1 MNHNS and CDR2 SASEGT. The CDR3 totals 12 residues. V was pared by 3 bases and J by 8 bases, with 3 bases of the junction left unmatched. CDR3: CASSDRTGKQYF. CDR3 DNA: TGTGCCAGCAGTGATCGGACAGGGAAGCAGTACTTC.

This clonotype has only a few counts. The rearrangement joins TRBV5-1 to TRBJ1-2, with a weak D call TRBD1 (6 bases). Deletions cut 0 bases from V and 8 bases from J, with 14 bases between. CDR3 size: 14 residues. Germline V gene sequence: CDR1 SGHRS, CDR2 YFSETQ. CDR3 amino acids: CASSLGQGPRGYTF. CDR3 in DNA: TGCGCCAGCAGCTTGGGGCAGGGGCCCAGAGGCTACACCTTC.

The chain links TRBV7-3 to TRBJ2-1; 9 bases are shared with TRBD1. The trim removed 0 bases at V and 0 bases at J, leaving 9 bases unmatched. The CDR3 extends over 19 amino acids. From germline, CDR1 is SGHTA and CDR2 FQGTGA. DNA for the CDR3: TGTGCCAGCAGCTTAACCCACCGGGACAGGGCGGGCTCCTACAATGAGCAGTTCTTC. This codes for CASSLTHRDRAGSYNEQFF.

This clonotype occurred many times. This chain joins TRBV20-1 and TRBJ1-1; TRBD1 matches at 7 bases. J lost 7 bases, V lost 3 bases, and 8 bases had no gene match. Germline V gene data show CDR1 as DFQATT and CDR2 as SNEGSKA (reference sequence). The length of the CDR3 is 13 residues. The CDR3 loop reads CSARPDGDSEAFF. The CDR3 region has the DNA TGCAGTGCTAGGCCCGATGGGGACAGTGAAGCTTTCTTT.

V is TRBV9 and J is TRBJ2-7, with 7 bases identical to TRBD2. This CDR3 has 15 amino acids. The germline V gene encodes CDR1 SGDLS and CDR2 YYNGEE. Losses at the gene ends were 0 bases for V and 4 bases for J; bases not matched to a gene: 7. The CDR3 DNA sequence: TGTGCCAGCAGCGTAGGGTTAGCGGGTATGTACGAGCAGTACTTC. The encoded protein is CASSVGLAGMYEQYF. The full variable domain, with the rest looked up from reference TRBV9 and TRBJ2-7, is DSGVTQTPKHLITATGQRVTLRCSPRSGDLSVYWYQQSLDQGLQFLIQYYNGEERAKGNILERFSAQQFPDLHSELNLSSLELGDSALYFCASSVGLAGMYEQYFGPGTRLTVT.

This chain joins TRBV6-1 and TRBJ1-5; no definite D call. V was cut by 7 bases and J by 5 bases, with 15 bases left in between. This CDR3 comprises 14 residues. In germline, CDR1 is MNHNS, CDR2 SASEGT. CDR3 coding DNA: TGTGCCAGCACCCCCGGGGTCGGACATCAGCCCCAGCATTTT. This gives the protein CASTPGVGHQPQHF.

DNA for the CDR3: TGTGCCAGCAGTTTACTCGGGGAGTACAATGAGCAGTTCTTC. Amino acids: CASSLLGEYNEQFF. V usage is TRBV12-3 or TRBV12-4 and J usage is TRBJ2-1; perhaps TRBD2 as D (5 bases). The CDR3 is 14 residues long. The V end was cut by 2 bases, the J end by 4 bases, with 9 bases between.

The sample holds a few counts of this clonotype. The chain recombines TRBV12-3 or TRBV12-4 with TRBJ2-6; a possible D gene is TRBD1 (6 bases). The CDR3 has 14 amino acids. The germline V and J ends were trimmed by 8 bases and 0 bases, with 8 bases remaining between them. CDR3 amino acids: CASVRGSGANVLTF. The CDR3 nucleotides are TGTGCCAGCGTCAGGGGCTCTGGGGCCAACGTCCTGACTTTC.

This clonotype was observed a handful of times. V is TRBV5-1 and J is TRBJ2-3; no reliable D call. This CDR3 is 15 amino acids long. V lost 2 bases to trimming and J lost 1 base, with 11 bases between them. In germline, CDR1 is SGHRS, CDR2 YFSETQ. The CDR3 reads CASSLSSLGTDTQYF. DNA for the CDR3: TGCGCCAGCAGCTTATCTTCGCTCGGCACAGATACGCAGTATTTT.

The chain combines TRBV20-1 with TRBJ2-3, with D perhaps matching TRBD1 (6 bases). From germline, CDR1 is DFQATT and CDR2 SNEGSKA (reference sequence). V was shortened by 1 base and J by 5 bases, with 22 bases between the two germline ends. The CDR3 spans 17 residues. The CDR3 here is CSARGLHTGKLEDTQYF. In DNA, the CDR3 is TGCAGTGCTAGAGGATTGCATACAGGGAAGTTGGAAGATACGCAGTATTTT.